The next 25 T cell receptor beta chains were all read from a single sample in a study of shared clonotypes between healthy human individuals. Naive-designated CD8 cells lacked CD45RO, were positively enriched for CCR7, and omitted terminally differentiated effector memory CD45RA+ cells. The assay was immunoSEQ multiplex PCR, and TCRdb's table has in-frame clones only and misses some. The sample lists about 1,900,000 clones, less than 95% occurring once. The sequenced sample was naive CD8+ T cells sorted from blood. Source of these receptors: a man aged 18 to 35 in good health.

The chain uses TRBV7-2 and TRBJ2-1; unclear D gene. V was clipped by 1 base and J by 7 bases, with 8 bases between them. Germline CDR1 SGHTA, CDR2 FQGNSA. The length of the CDR3 is 13 residues. CDR3 region: CASSLVLGNEQFF. The CDR3 DNA reads as TGTGCCAGCAGCTTAGTGTTGGGTAATGAGCAGTTCTTC.

The chain has TRBV11-2 and TRBJ2-7; 7 nucleotides match TRBD2. This CDR3 region has 16 residues. Trimming at V came to 1 base and at J to 2 bases, leaving 8 bases not matched to a gene. CDR1 and CDR2 from the germline V gene are SGHAT and FQNNGV. The CDR3: CASSLGPGTKTYEQYF. The CDR3 nucleotides are TGTGCCAGCAGCTTAGGACCCGGGACTAAGACCTACGAGCAGTACTTC. Using reference TRBV11-2 and TRBJ2-7 for the parts outside the CDR3, the full variable domain is EAGVAQSPRYKIIEKRQSVAFWCNPISGHATLYWYQQILGQGPKLLIQFQNNGVVDDSQLPKDRFSAERLKGVDSTLKIQPAKLEDSAVYLCASSLGPGTKTYEQYFGPGTRLTVT.

CDR3 amino acids: CASISSRVRETQYF. In DNA, the CDR3 is TGTGCCAGCATCTCTTCCAGGGTTAGGGAGACCCAGTACTTC. The chain recombines TRBV9 with TRBJ2-5; D perhaps matches TRBD1 (5 bases). The CDR3 loop spans 14 amino acids. Germline V gene lookup returns CDR1 SGDLS and CDR2 YYNGEE. Trimming cost V 6 bases and J 5 bases, with 17 bases left between them.

In nucleotides, the CDR3 is TGCGCCAGCAGCCAAGCCCAATACCTCAGTTCACCCCTCCACTTT. Its protein is CASSQAQYLSSPLHF. The chain has TRBV4-1 and TRBJ1-6, with unresolved D. The V gene lost 1 base and the J gene lost 9 bases, with 13 bases spanning the gap. Germline V gene lookup returns CDR1 MGHRA and CDR2 YSYEKL. The CDR3 spans 15 residues.

V usage is TRBV30 and J usage is TRBJ2-1; the D gene is possibly TRBD1 (6 bases). The V and J ends lost 8 bases and 2 bases respectively, with 16 bases between them. This CDR3 spans 14 amino acids. The germline gives CDR1 GTSNPN, CDR2 SVGIG (reference sequence). The CDR3 DNA reads as TGTGCCCTAGAATGGCAGGGGACCTACAATGAGCAGTTCTTC. It specifies CALEWQGTYNEQFF.

The chain has TRBV6-5 and TRBJ2-7; D may be TRBD2 (5 bases). The germline gives CDR1 MNHEY, CDR2 SVGAGI. The CDR3 runs to 15 residues. The V end was cut by 4 bases, the J end by 7 bases, with 20 bases between. The CDR3, as DNA: TGTGCCAGCAGTTTTTTTACTGGGAGCGAAGGAGAGCAGTACTTC. It codes for CASSFFTGSEGEQYF.

The V and J genes are TRBV27 and TRBJ2-4; the match to TRBD2 covers 8 bases. The trim removed 6 bases at V and 0 bases at J, leaving 7 bases unmatched. CDR1 and CDR2 (germline): MNHEY, SMNVEV (reference sequence). The CDR3 totals 16 residues. For the CDR3, the DNA is TGTGCCAGCAGCCCTACGGGAGGGGAAGCCAAAAACATTCAGTACTTC. This gives the protein CASSPTGGEAKNIQYF.

This clone was observed once. This CDR3 is also generated by other DNA sequences in the sample. The chain combines TRBV9 with TRBJ2-7; D gene uncertain. CDR3 size: 13 residues. V was shortened by 0 bases and J by 3 bases, with 7 bases between the two germline ends. Germline V lookup: CDR1 SGDLS, CDR2 YYNGEE. CDR3 sequence (DNA): TGTGCCAGCAGCGTAGGGAGCAGCTACGAGCAGTACTTC. Translating it yields CASSVGSSYEQYF.

V usage is TRBV29-1 and J usage is TRBJ2-7; 9 nucleotides line up with TRBD1. V was pared by 2 bases and J by 7 bases, with 6 bases of the junction left unmatched. CDR3 length equals 13 residues. Germline CDR1 is SQVTM and CDR2 is ANQGSEA. The CDR3 reads CSVEQDRGEEQYF. CDR3 in DNA: TGCAGCGTTGAACAGGACAGGGGCGAAGAGCAGTACTTC.

The chain carries TRBV7-9 and TRBJ2-3; D not resolved. This CDR3 comprises 15 residues. V lost 2 bases to trimming and J lost 1 base, with 10 bases between them. The V gene's germline CDR1 is SEHNR and CDR2 FQNEAQ (reference sequence). Here the CDR3 DNA reads TGTGCCAGCAGCTTATGGGGTGGTGGCACAGATACGCAGTATTTT. Translated: CASSLWGGGTDTQYF.

The V and J genes are TRBV10-2 and TRBJ2-7, with D unresolved. Germline V lookup: CDR1 WSHSY, CDR2 SAAADI. The CDR3 loop spans 14 amino acids. Trimming shortened V by 4 bases and J by 6 bases, and 16 bases separated the two germline ends. CDR3 amino acids: CASSVKGPWGEQYF. As DNA, the CDR3 is TGCGCCAGCAGTGTTAAAGGACCCTGGGGCGAGCAGTACTTC.

The rearrangement uses TRBV5-6 and TRBJ1-2, with D unclear. The CDR3 consists of 14 residues. From germline, CDR1 is SGHDT and CDR2 YYEEEE. V gave up 3 bases and J gave up 0 bases, with 9 bases separating them. Written as DNA, the CDR3 is TGTGCCAGCAGCTCGTGGATCGCTAACTATGGCTACACCTTC. It is translated as CASSSWIANYGYTF.

The gene calls are TRBV28 and TRBJ2-7, with D maybe TRBD1 (6 bases). Trimming stripped 3 bases from V and 5 bases from J, with 14 bases between. Germline V CDR1 and CDR2: MDHEN, SYDVKM. The CDR3 is 14 residues long. Here the CDR3 reads CASSFYGTFHEQYF. CDR3 DNA: TGTGCCAGCAGTTTTTACGGGACATTCCACGAGCAGTACTTC.

On this clone itself: This CDR3 is also generated by other DNA sequences in the sample. The rearrangement links TRBV6-5 to TRBJ2-7; D possibly uses TRBD1 or TRBD2 (6 bases each). The V gene's germline CDR1 is MNHEY and CDR2 SVGAGI. CDR3 size: 13 residues. The germline V and J ends were trimmed by 5 bases and 2 bases, with 10 bases remaining between them. CDR3 nucleotides: TGTGCCAGCAGTCTAAGGGGGGCCTACGAGCAGTACTTC. This codes for CASSLRGAYEQYF.

This chain joins TRBV9 and TRBJ2-3, with D possibly matching TRBD1 (7 bases). Trimming cost V 2 bases and J 4 bases, with 14 bases left between them. This CDR3 region has 15 residues. The germline gives CDR1 SGDLS, CDR2 YYNGEE. DNA of the CDR3: TGTGCCAGCAGCGTGGAGGGGGCCCTTGCAGATACGCAGTATTTT. It codes for CASSVEGALADTQYF.

A single count supports this clone. The chain is built from TRBV4-1 and TRBJ1-2; 9 positions match TRBD1. The CDR3 sequence is 15 residues long. With 4 bases clipped from V and 3 bases from J, the junction kept 6 bases outside the gene matches. Germline V gene sequence: CDR1 MGHRA, CDR2 YSYEKL. CDR3 loop: CASSPRQGDDYGYTF. The CDR3 coding sequence is TGCGCCAGCAGCCCGAGACAGGGGGATGACTATGGCTACACCTTC.

This clone was found once. The junction and the germline gene differ at one end; a read error may be behind it. V and J are TRBV27 and TRBJ2-7; D possibly corresponds to TRBD1 (6 bases). CDR1 is MNHEY, CDR2 SMNVEV, per germline (reference sequence). The CDR3 sequence is 13 residues long. The CDR3 DNA reads TGTGCCAGCAGTACACAGGGCAACTACGAACAGTACTTC. It translates to CASSTQGNYEQYF.

This clone was seen just once. Other nucleotide sequences in the sample specify the same CDR3. This chain uses TRBV4-1 with TRBJ2-5, with 10 bases that match TRBD1. The V gene end was trimmed by 3 bases and the J gene end by 5 bases; junction bases not matched to a gene: 3. The germline CDR1 and CDR2 sequences are MGHRA and YSYEKL. This CDR3 is built from 14 residues. CDR3 coding DNA: TGCGCCAGCAGCCAGGGACAGGGGACGGAGACCCAGTACTTC. As protein: CASSQGQGTETQYF.

The chain has TRBV11-2 and TRBJ1-1; D is unresolved. The V and J ends lost 4 bases and 8 bases respectively, with 11 bases between them. The CDR3 totals 12 residues. The germline V gene has CDR1 SGHAT and CDR2 FQNNGV. CDR3 sequence reads: CASSSIRVEAFF. The CDR3 bases are TGTGCCAGCAGCTCTATTAGGGTCGAAGCTTTCTTT. Variable domain in full (rest from reference TRBV11-2 and TRBJ1-1): EAGVAQSPRYKIIEKRQSVAFWCNPISGHATLYWYQQILGQGPKLLIQFQNNGVVDDSQLPKDRFSAERLKGVDSTLKIQPAKLEDSAVYLCASSSIRVEAFFGQGTRLTVV.

The chain has TRBV27 and TRBJ2-1; 8 bases agree with TRBD2. CDR1 MNHEY and CDR2 SMNVEV come from the germline V gene (reference sequence). The junction had 5 bases not matched to a gene; V was cut back by 5 bases and J by 8 bases. There are 13 residues in the CDR3. The CDR3 DNA reads TGTGCCAGCAGTAGCGGGAGTCTCCATGAGCAGTTCTTC. Protein sequence: CASSSGSLHEQFF.

The rearrangement links TRBV30 to TRBJ2-3; tentative D call: TRBD2 (6 bases). The CDR3 has 16 amino acids. The germline V gene has CDR1 GTSNPN and CDR2 SVGIG (reference sequence). V lost 0 bases, J lost 2 bases, and 15 bases lay in between. In DNA form, the CDR3 reads TGTGCCTGGAGTGTAATAGGCGGGACTTACACAGATACGCAGTATTTT. It is translated as CAWSVIGGTYTDTQYF.

J is TRBJ2-7 and V is TRBV21-1; the tabulated D call, TRBD2, remains unverified against the DNA. TRBV21-1 is tagged as a pseudogene. The length of the CDR3 is 14 residues. The CDR3 reads CASILEGTQKPRYF. CDR3 DNA sequence: TGTGCCAGCATCCTGGAAGGGACTCAAAAACCCCGGTACTTC.

The chain recombines TRBV29-1 with TRBJ1-4; 9 nucleotides match TRBD1. Germline V gene data show CDR1 as SQVTM and CDR2 as ANQGSEA. V trimming: 2 bases; J trimming: 10 bases; junction bases outside the gene matches: 14. The CDR3 is 16 amino acids. As DNA, the CDR3 is TGCAGCGTTGAAACACCGATAAGACAGGGGGGGATAAAACTGTTTTTT. It specifies CSVETPIRQGGIKLFF.

This sequence joins TRBV5-6 and TRBJ2-5; 11 bases line up with TRBD2. This CDR3 contains 16 residues. Germline CDR1 SGHDT, CDR2 YYEEEE. J lost 5 bases, V lost 0 bases, and 6 bases had no gene match. CDR3 sequence reads: CASSLALAGGRETQYF. In DNA, the CDR3 is TGTGCCAGCAGCTTGGCCCTAGCGGGAGGACGGGAGACCCAGTACTTC.

This chain uses TRBV28 with TRBJ1-3; weak D call: TRBD1 (6 bases). The V and J ends lost 6 bases and 3 bases respectively, with 15 bases between them. Germline CDR1 MDHEN, CDR2 SYDVKM. This CDR3 has 15 amino acids. CDR3 in DNA: TGTGCCAGCAGACTAACAGGGTTCGTTGGAAACACCATATATTTT. It codes for CASRLTGFVGNTIYF.